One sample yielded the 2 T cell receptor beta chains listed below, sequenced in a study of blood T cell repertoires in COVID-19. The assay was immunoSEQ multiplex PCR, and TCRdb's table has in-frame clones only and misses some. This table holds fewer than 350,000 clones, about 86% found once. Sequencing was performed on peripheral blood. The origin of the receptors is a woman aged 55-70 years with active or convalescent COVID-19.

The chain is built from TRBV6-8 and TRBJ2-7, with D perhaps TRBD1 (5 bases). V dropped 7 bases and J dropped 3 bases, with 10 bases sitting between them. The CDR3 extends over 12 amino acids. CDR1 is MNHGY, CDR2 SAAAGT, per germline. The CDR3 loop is CASIIRGYEQYF. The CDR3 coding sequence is TGTGCCAGCATTATAAGGGGCTACGAGCAGTACTTC.

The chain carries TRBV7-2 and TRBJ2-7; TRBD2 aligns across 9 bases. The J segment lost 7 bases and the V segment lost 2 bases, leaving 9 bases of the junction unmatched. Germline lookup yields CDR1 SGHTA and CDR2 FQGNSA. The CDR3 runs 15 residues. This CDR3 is CASSLSPSGGREQYF. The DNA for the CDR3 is TGTGCCAGCAGCTTAAGCCCCAGCGGGGGGAGGGAGCAGTACTTC.